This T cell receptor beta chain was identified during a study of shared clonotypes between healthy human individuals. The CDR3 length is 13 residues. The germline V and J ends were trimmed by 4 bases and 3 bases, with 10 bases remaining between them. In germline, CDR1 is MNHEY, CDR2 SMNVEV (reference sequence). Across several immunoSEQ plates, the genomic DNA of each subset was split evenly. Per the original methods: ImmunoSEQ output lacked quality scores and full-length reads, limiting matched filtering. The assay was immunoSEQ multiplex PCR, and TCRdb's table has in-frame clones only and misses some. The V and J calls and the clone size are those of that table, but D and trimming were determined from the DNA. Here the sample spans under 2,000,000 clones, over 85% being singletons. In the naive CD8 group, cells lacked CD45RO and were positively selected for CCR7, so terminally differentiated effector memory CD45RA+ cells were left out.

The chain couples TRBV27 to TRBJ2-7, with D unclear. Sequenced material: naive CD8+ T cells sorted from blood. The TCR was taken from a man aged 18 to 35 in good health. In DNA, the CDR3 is TGTGCCAGCAGTTCCGACATTTACTACGAGCAGTACTTC. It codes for CASSSDIYYEQYF.